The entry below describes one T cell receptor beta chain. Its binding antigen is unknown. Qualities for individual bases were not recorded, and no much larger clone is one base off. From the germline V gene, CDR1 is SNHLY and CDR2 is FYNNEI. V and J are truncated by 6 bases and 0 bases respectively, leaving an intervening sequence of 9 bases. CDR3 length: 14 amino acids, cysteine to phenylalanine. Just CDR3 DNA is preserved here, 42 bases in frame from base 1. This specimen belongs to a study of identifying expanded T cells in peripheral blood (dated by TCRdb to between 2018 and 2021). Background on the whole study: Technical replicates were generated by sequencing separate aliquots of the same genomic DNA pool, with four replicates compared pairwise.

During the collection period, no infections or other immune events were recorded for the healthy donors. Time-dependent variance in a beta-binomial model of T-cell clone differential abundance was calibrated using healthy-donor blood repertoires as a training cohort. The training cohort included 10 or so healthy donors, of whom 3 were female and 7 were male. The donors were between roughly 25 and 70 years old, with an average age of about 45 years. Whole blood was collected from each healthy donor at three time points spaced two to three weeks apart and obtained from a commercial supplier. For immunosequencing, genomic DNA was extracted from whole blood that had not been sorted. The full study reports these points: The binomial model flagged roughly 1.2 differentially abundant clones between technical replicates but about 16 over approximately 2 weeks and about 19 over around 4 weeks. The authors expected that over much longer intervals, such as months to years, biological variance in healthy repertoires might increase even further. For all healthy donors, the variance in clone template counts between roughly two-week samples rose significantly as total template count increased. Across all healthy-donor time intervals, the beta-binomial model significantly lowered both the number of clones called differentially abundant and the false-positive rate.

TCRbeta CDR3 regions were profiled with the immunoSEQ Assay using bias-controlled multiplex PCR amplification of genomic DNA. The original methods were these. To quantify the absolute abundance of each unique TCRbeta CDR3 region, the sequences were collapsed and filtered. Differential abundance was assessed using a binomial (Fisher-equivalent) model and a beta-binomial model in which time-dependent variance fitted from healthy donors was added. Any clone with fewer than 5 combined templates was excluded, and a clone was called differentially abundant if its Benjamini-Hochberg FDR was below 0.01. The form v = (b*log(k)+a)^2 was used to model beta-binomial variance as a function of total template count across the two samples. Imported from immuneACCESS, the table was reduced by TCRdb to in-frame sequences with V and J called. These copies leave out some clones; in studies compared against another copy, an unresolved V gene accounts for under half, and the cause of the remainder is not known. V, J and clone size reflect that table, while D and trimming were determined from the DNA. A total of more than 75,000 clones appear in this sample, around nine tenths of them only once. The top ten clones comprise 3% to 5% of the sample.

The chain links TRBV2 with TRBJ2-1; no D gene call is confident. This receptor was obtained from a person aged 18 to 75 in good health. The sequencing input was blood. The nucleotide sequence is TGTGCCAGCAGCCACACCAGCTCCTACAATGAGCAGTTCTTC. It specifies CASSHTSSYNEQFF.